The following is a T cell receptor (beta chain) sequence with its context. In the original processing: Researchers report that nucleated cell counts were estimated from reference gene primer amplification. TCRdb keeps only in-frame clones here, not all; method: immunoSEQ multiplex PCR. From that table come the V and J calls and clone size; the DNA was used to work out D and trimming. The sample holds 110,000 to 150,000 clones, 84% seen once. Germline V CDR1 and CDR2: SGHKS, YYEKEE (reference sequence). The V gene lost 0 bases and the J gene lost 0 bases, with 12 bases spanning the gap. CDR3 size: 16 residues. The data derive from a study of blood T cell repertoires in COVID-19. The wider study: Samples of COVID-19 (acute and convalescent) were obtained from the United States, Italy and Spain. The cDNA or gDNA used as material had been derived from T cells, B-cell-depleted T cells, or PBMCs.

The sample comprised peripheral blood. The TCR comes from a human donor in a cohort sampled during active COVID-19. This chain links TRBV5-5 with TRBJ1-2, with D possibly being TRBD1 (5 bases). This CDR3 is CASSLVPRQTNYGYTF. The CDR3 nucleotides read TGTGCCAGCAGCTTGGTCCCTAGACAGACTAACTATGGCTACACCTTC.